Listed below are T cell receptor beta chains from one sample, sequenced in a study of blood T cell repertoires in COVID-19. Profiling relied on immunoSEQ multiplex PCR, and the TCRdb table lists in-frame clones only, not all of them. The table includes fewer than 300,000 clones, 70% to 75% detected once. The specimen was peripheral blood. Source of these receptors: a woman older than 75 with acute or convalescent COVID-19. CDR3s include the opening cysteine and the closing phenylalanine or tryptophan. The D gene is left open where the match is weak. Rows may omit the clone size; those that give it use once, few, many or a size class.

abundance,len,d_gene,j_gene,v_gene,CDR3nt,CDR3aa
-,11,TRBD1,TRBJ1-2,TRBV20-1,TGCAGTGCTAGTGGAGGGGGCGGCTACACCTTC,CSASGGGGYTF
-,14,TRBD2,TRBJ2-1,TRBV2,TGTGCCAGCAAGGGCGTAGCGGGCCAGCAGGAGCAGTTCTTC,CASKGVAGQQEQFF
-,12,-,TRBJ2-4,TRBV29-1,TGCAGCGTTCAGGGGCACGGCGCCATTCAGTACTTC,CSVQGHGAIQYF
-,17,TRBD1,TRBJ2-6,TRBV9,TGTGCCAGCAGCGTAGAGAGGACAGGGGCTGGGGCCAACGTCCTGACTTTC,CASSVERTGAGANVLTF
-,15,TRBD2,TRBJ2-7,TRBV5-4,TGTGCCAGCAGTTCCGGGACTAGCGTCTCCTACGAGCAGTACTTC,CASSSGTSVSYEQYF
-,17,-,TRBJ2-3,TRBV5-1,TGCGCCAGCAGCTTGGGCCCCCGACACTTATCCACAGATACGCAGTATTTT,CASSLGPRHLSTDTQYF
few,14,TRBD1,TRBJ1-1,TRBV4-1,TGCGCCAGCAGCCAAGATTCACAGGGGGGTAAAGCTTTCTTT,CASSQDSQGGKAFF
-,16,TRBD1,TRBJ2-5,TRBV19,TGTGCCAGTAGTGTCCAGACAGGGCGCCCACAAGAGACCCAGTACTTC,CASSVQTGRPQETQYF
-,16,-,TRBJ1-6,TRBV7-2,TGTGCCAGCAGCTTAGCCTGGAGCTCCTATAATTCACCCCTCCACTTT,CASSLAWSSYNSPLHF
-,14,-,TRBJ2-1,TRBV5-6,TGTGCCAGCAGCTTGGGCGGGACTTCCGCTGAGCAGTTCTTC,CASSLGGTSAEQFF
few,15,-,TRBJ2-5,TRBV2,TGTGCCAGCACGAAATCGGGAGTTGACCAAGAGACCCAGTACTTC,CASTKSGVDQETQYF
-,14,-,TRBJ1-4,TRBV6-5,TGTGCCAGCAAAACGGGGGCAACTAATGAAAAACTGTTTTTT,CASKTGATNEKLFF